The clone carrying this T cell receptor beta chain was counted ten times or more. Diagnoses were made from clinical symptoms, serum measures (thyroxine and TRAb), thyroid ultrasound and orbital computed tomography. V shed 4 bases, J shed 6 bases, and the junction held 9 bases outside the gene matches. Germline V lookup: CDR1 SGHVS, CDR2 FQNEAQ. This CDR3 has 15 residues. These data originate in a study of T cells in Graves' hyperthyroidism and ophthalmopathy. For the study at large: Before any treatment, at initial diagnosis, peripheral blood was collected.

It was RNA transcripts that yielded the amplified TCR beta CDR3 regions. The TCR CDR3 was amplified in a first-round RT-PCR using the HTBI primer set. In TCRdb, the multiplex PCR reads were re-called with MiXCR into one record per CDR3 protein. In the table there are over 250,000 distinct CDR3 sequences, roughly 22% of which are singletons. V gene TRBV7-8 combines with J gene TRBJ2-4; 7 bases match TRBD2. The specimen sequenced was blood. This clonotype originated in a man aged 30-40 years with Graves' ophthalmopathy. CDR3 bases: TGTGCCAGCAGCTCCTTCGGGGGGAGCGGAAACATTCAGTACTTC. Translating it yields CASSSFGGSGNIQYF.